These T cell receptor beta chains were read from a single sample in a study of blood T cells in healthy people across ages. One entry per CDR3 protein results from TCRdb running MiXCR on the 5' RACE reads. The data show about 1.7 million distinct CDR3 sequences, 25% to 30% seen once. Sequencing was carried out using blood. These receptors originate from a woman aged 30 to 39 in good health. The CDR3 runs from the conserved cysteine through the conserved F or W. A D gene is named only where the DNA matches it firmly. Size is omitted from some rows. Given values are once, few, many or a class for expanded clones.

>.|TRBJ1-2|TRBV5-1|once
TGCGCCAGCAGCTGGCTTTCTGAGGGAGACTATGGCTACACCTTC
CASSWLSEGDYGYTF
>.|TRBJ1-4|TRBV7-2|.
TGTGCCAGCAGCAACGGAAATATGGGAAAACTGTTTTTT
CASSNGNMGKLFF
>.|TRBJ1-2|TRBV27|.
TGTGCCAGCAGATTCGGGGGGGAAATAGGCTACACCTTC
CASRFGGEIGYTF
>TRBD2|TRBJ2-2|TRBV24-1|.
TGTGCCACCAGTGAACCCCGACTAGCGGTCGCGAACACCGGGGAGCTGTTTTTT
CATSEPRLAVANTGELFF
>.|TRBJ2-4|TRBV20-1|few
TGCAGTGCTAGAGATCTAGGGAAGGACAAAAACATTCAGTACTTC
CSARDLGKDKNIQYF
>.|TRBJ1-2|TRBV28|.
TGTGCCAGCAGTGCGGAGTGGGGCTACACCTTC
CASSAEWGYTF
>.|TRBJ1-2|TRBV6-2/TRBV6-3|.
TGTGCCAGCAGCTCCCCGTTAGCTAACTATGGCTACACCTTC
CASSSPLANYGYTF
>TRBD2|TRBJ2-2|TRBV9|.
TGTGCCAGCAGCGCCACAGGGAGCGGGGGAAACACCGGGGAGCTGTTTTTT
CASSATGSGGNTGELFF
>TRBD2|TRBJ2-1|TRBV20-1|many
TGCAGTGCTAGAGGTTCGACTAGCGGGAGAACCTACAATGAGCAGTTCTTC
CSARGSTSGRTYNEQFF
>.|TRBJ2-5|TRBV7-6|.
TGTGCCAGCAGCTTACAAGTAGGAGGGTACGAGACCCAGTACTTC
CASSLQVGGYETQYF
>TRBD2|TRBJ2-1|TRBV7-2|.
TGTGCCAGCAGCTTAGGGACTAGGGCGACCGGATCCTACAATGAGCAGTTCTTC
CASSLGTRATGSYNEQFF
>.|TRBJ1-1|TRBV29-1|.
TGCAGCGGTTTGGAAGTGAACACCGAAGCTTTCTTT
CSGLEVNTEAFF
>TRBD2|TRBJ2-7|TRBV7-9|few
TGTGCCAGCAGCCCGGAGGCACTAGCGGATTACGAGCAGTACTTC
CASSPEALADYEQYF
>.|TRBJ2-7|TRBV20-1|.
TGCAGTGCTAGGGACCCCGAGGCAAGCTCCTACGAGCAGTACTTC
CSARDPEASSYEQYF
>TRBD2|TRBJ2-5|TRBV7-9|.
TGTGCCAGCAGCTCCGGGGCAGCGGGAGAAGAAGAGACCCAGTACTTC
CASSSGAAGEEETQYF
>.|TRBJ2-3|TRBV4-3|.
TGCGCCAGCAGCCAAGGACGAGGCTTGGCAGATACGCAGTATTTT
CASSQGRGLADTQYF
>.|TRBJ2-1|TRBV20-1|few
TGCAGTGCCCCACCGGGACCCCGAACTGAGCAGTTCTTC
CSAPPGPRTEQFF
>TRBD1|TRBJ2-7|TRBV12-3/TRBV12-4|many
TGTGCCAGCAGTTTAGCGCCCCGGACAGGCGGATACGAGCAGTACTTC
CASSLAPRTGGYEQYF
>.|TRBJ1-6|TRBV7-2|.
TGTGCCAGCAGCTTACGAAGGTTCGGTTCACCCCTCCACTTT
CASSLRRFGSPLHF
>.|TRBJ1-1|TRBV12-3/TRBV12-4|few
TGTGCCAGCAGTGCTCGGAGGGCCAATGGTGAAGCTTTCTTT
CASSARRANGEAFF
>.|TRBJ2-5|TRBV20-1|.
TGCAGTGCTAGAGAACCTGCAGGGACGGCCCAAGAGACCCAGTACTTC
CSAREPAGTAQETQYF